These T cell receptor beta chains were read from a single sample in a study of OX40 agonist ivuxolimab in advanced cancers. Using immunoSEQ multiplex PCR, the repertoire was profiled, and TCRdb retains in-frame clones only, with some absent. The sample yields 65,000 to 90,000 clones, roughly 92% seen once. This specimen consisted of CD4+ or CD8+ T cells sorted from blood, obtained in a trial of the OX40 agonist ivuxolimab. Receptors originate from an adult with an advanced solid tumor such as melanoma, head and neck, liver or kidney cancer. The CDR3 runs from the conserved cysteine through the conserved F or W.

v_gene: TRBV9; j_gene: TRBJ1-5; CDR3aa: CASSVGTGEGQPQHF
v_gene: TRBV6-4; j_gene: TRBJ1-4; CDR3aa: CASETGGANEKLFF
v_gene: TRBV19; j_gene: TRBJ2-5; CDR3aa: CASSIVYKSYQETQYF
v_gene: TRBV9; j_gene: TRBJ1-5; CDR3aa: CASSVDGNQPQHF
v_gene: TRBV27; j_gene: TRBJ1-1; CDR3aa: CASSWGQSSWTEAFF
v_gene: TRBV19; j_gene: TRBJ2-7; CDR3aa: CASSPRGSSYEQYF
v_gene: TRBV5-6; j_gene: TRBJ1-4; CDR3aa: CASSSKYRGIATNEKLFF
v_gene: TRBV4-1; j_gene: TRBJ1-2; CDR3aa: CASSLRQGRGYTF
v_gene: TRBV9; j_gene: TRBJ2-7; CDR3aa: CASSGGGAIEQYF
v_gene: TRBV7-9; j_gene: TRBJ2-2; CDR3aa: CASSLVSGANTGELFF
v_gene: TRBV14; j_gene: TRBJ1-6; CDR3aa: CASSSRRGALNSPLHF
v_gene: TRBV11-2; j_gene: TRBJ1-1; CDR3aa: CASSWGQGASTEAFF
v_gene: TRBV19; j_gene: TRBJ1-4; CDR3aa: CASSASGNEKLFF
v_gene: TRBV19; j_gene: TRBJ2-3; CDR3aa: CASSIDKQGGDTQYF
v_gene: TRBV18; j_gene: TRBJ1-2; CDR3aa: CASLVRESGYTF
v_gene: TRBV7-9; j_gene: TRBJ2-3; CDR3aa: CASSLEGISSTDTQYF
v_gene: TRBV6-6; j_gene: TRBJ1-1; CDR3aa: CASRQGQGTEAFF
v_gene: TRBV5-6; j_gene: TRBJ1-1; CDR3aa: CASSPDRGWTEAFF
v_gene: TRBV9; j_gene: TRBJ2-3; CDR3aa: CASSPAGGTDTQYF
v_gene: TRBV6-9; j_gene: TRBJ2-7; CDR3aa: CASSQRQESSYEQYF
v_gene: TRBV10-2; j_gene: TRBJ2-3; CDR3aa: CASRTSGVWEDTQYF
v_gene: TRBV19; j_gene: TRBJ1-5; CDR3aa: CATDRAEYQPQHF
v_gene: TRBV5-1; j_gene: TRBJ2-1; CDR3aa: CASSARSSYNEQFF
v_gene: TRBV9; j_gene: TRBJ1-2; CDR3aa: CASSAFGEPNYGYTF
v_gene: TRBV30; j_gene: TRBJ2-7; CDR3aa: CAWSGRVQARLAEQYF
v_gene: TRBV7-8; j_gene: TRBJ1-2; CDR3aa: CASSSDGSGVYGYTF
v_gene: TRBV7-6; j_gene: TRBJ2-1; CDR3aa: CASSLTRLMEEQFF
v_gene: TRBV9; j_gene: TRBJ2-1; CDR3aa: CASSEGGTMGNEQFF
v_gene: TRBV7-8; j_gene: TRBJ1-1; CDR3aa: CASSPRISGAFF
v_gene: TRBV7-7; j_gene: TRBJ2-2; CDR3aa: CASSFASGNTGELFF
v_gene: TRBV7-9; j_gene: TRBJ2-7; CDR3aa: CASSLIEGLTGEQYF
v_gene: TRBV29-1; j_gene: TRBJ2-1; CDR3aa: CSVEAAGPSDNEQFF
v_gene: TRBV5-1; j_gene: TRBJ2-3; CDR3aa: CASSSGTLPDTQYF
v_gene: TRBV5-6; j_gene: TRBJ1-5; CDR3aa: CASSSRDRPEYQPQHF
v_gene: TRBV5-1; j_gene: TRBJ2-7; CDR3aa: CASSSAREQYF
v_gene: TRBV27; j_gene: TRBJ1-1; CDR3aa: CASSLGRVSEAFF
v_gene: TRBV4-1; j_gene: TRBJ2-1; CDR3aa: CASSQVPSGTGFYNEQFF
v_gene: TRBV29-1; j_gene: TRBJ1-1; CDR3aa: CSATGSEAEAFF
v_gene: TRBV7-6; j_gene: TRBJ2-7; CDR3aa: CASSDPRTVNYEQYF
v_gene: TRBV10-3; j_gene: TRBJ1-5; CDR3aa: CAISETTYGERGQPQHF
v_gene: TRBV4-2; j_gene: TRBJ1-5; CDR3aa: CASSQTIVSNQPQHF
v_gene: TRBV27; j_gene: TRBJ2-6; CDR3aa: CASSLILQDGANVLTF
v_gene: TRBV4-3; j_gene: TRBJ2-7; CDR3aa: CASSQETGTPYEQYF
v_gene: TRBV29-1; j_gene: TRBJ2-7; CDR3aa: CSGRFGSEQYF
v_gene: TRBV9; j_gene: TRBJ2-2; CDR3aa: CASSVGGGNTGELFF
v_gene: TRBV4-3; j_gene: TRBJ2-2; CDR3aa: CASSQDPPGGLWGGELFF
v_gene: TRBV27; j_gene: TRBJ2-5; CDR3aa: CASRQQGKETQYF
v_gene: TRBV15; j_gene: TRBJ2-5; CDR3aa: CATSREWGVETQYF
v_gene: TRBV5-6; j_gene: TRBJ1-2; CDR3aa: CASSRGRLYGYTF
v_gene: TRBV2; j_gene: TRBJ1-3; CDR3aa: CASSENRNSGNTIYF
v_gene: TRBV27; j_gene: TRBJ2-2; CDR3aa: CASSVGTAVNTGELFF
v_gene: TRBV19; j_gene: TRBJ2-7; CDR3aa: CASSIDAGQGAFEQYF
v_gene: TRBV4-1; j_gene: TRBJ1-2; CDR3aa: CASSLTPGDRGYTF
v_gene: TRBV23-1; j_gene: TRBJ2-6; CDR3aa: CARITPVKLSGANVLTF
v_gene: TRBV12-2; j_gene: TRBJ2-1; CDR3aa: CASRPPPNEQFF
v_gene: TRBV9; j_gene: TRBJ1-4; CDR3aa: CASSSGTGNEKLFF
v_gene: TRBV7-9; j_gene: TRBJ1-5; CDR3aa: CASSQHWDNQPQHF
v_gene: TRBV25-1; j_gene: TRBJ1-1; CDR3aa: CASSPRRTAGSWIF
v_gene: TRBV11-2; j_gene: TRBJ2-3; CDR3aa: CASSLGAGPMDTQYF